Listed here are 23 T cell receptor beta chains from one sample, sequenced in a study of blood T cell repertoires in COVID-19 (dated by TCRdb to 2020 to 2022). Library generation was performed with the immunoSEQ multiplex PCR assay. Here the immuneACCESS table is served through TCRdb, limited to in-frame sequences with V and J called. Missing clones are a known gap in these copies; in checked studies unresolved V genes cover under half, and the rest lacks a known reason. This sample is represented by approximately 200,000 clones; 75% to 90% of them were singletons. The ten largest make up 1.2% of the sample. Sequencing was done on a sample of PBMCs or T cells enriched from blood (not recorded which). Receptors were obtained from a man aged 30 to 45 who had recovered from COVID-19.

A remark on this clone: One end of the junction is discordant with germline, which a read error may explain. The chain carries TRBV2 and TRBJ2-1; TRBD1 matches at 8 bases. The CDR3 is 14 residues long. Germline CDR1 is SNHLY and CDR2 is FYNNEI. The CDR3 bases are TGTGCCAGCAGCGAAGGGACAGGCCCCTCTGGGCAGTTCTTC. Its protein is CASSEGTGPSGQFF.

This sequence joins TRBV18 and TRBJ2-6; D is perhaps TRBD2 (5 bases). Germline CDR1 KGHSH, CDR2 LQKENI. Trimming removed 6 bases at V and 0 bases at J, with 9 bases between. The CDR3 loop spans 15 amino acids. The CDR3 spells CASSSRGSGANVLTF. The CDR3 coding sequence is TGTGCCAGCTCGTCTCGGGGCTCTGGGGCCAACGTCCTGACTTTC.

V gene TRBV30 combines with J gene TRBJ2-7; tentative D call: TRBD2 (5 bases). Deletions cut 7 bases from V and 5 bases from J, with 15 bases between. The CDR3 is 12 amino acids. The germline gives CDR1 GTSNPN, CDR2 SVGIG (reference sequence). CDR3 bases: TGTGCCTCCAAGGACTCAATGGACGAGCAGTACTTC. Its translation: CASKDSMDEQYF.

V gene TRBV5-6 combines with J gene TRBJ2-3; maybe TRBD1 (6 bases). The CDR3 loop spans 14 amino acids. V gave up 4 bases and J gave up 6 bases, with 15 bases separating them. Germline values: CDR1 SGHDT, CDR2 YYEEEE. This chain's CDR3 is CASSRRLGADTQYF. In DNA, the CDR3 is TGTGCCAGCAGCCGCAGACTGGGGGCGGATACGCAGTATTTT.

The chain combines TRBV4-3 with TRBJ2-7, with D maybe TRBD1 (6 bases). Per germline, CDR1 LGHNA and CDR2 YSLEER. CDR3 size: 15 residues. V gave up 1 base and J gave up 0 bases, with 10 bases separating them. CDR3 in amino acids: CASSQGLDSSYEQYF. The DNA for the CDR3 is TGCGCCAGCAGCCAAGGATTGGACAGCTCCTACGAGCAGTACTTC.

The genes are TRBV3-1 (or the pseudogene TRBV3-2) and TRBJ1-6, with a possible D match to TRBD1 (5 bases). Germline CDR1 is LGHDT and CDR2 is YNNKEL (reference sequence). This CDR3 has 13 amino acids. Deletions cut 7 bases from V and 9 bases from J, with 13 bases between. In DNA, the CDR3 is TGTGCCAGCACCGAGACAGTTGCTTCACCCCTCCACTTT. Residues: CASTETVASPLHF.

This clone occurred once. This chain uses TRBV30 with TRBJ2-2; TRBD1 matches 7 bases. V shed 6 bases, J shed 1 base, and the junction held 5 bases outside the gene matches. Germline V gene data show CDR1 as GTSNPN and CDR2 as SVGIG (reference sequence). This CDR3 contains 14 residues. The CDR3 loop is CACPDRENTGELFF. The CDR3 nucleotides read TGTGCCTGCCCAGACAGGGAGAACACCGGGGAGCTGTTTTTT.

Here the CDR3 DNA reads TGTGCCAGCAGTAGTGCTTTAGGGGGTGAAAAACTGTTTTTT. This sequence encodes CASSSALGGEKLFF. This rearrangement joins TRBV27 to TRBJ1-4; a possible D gene is TRBD1 (6 bases). Germline-derived CDR1 and CDR2 are MNHEY and SMNVEV (reference sequence). This CDR3 comprises 14 residues. Trimming removed 5 bases at V and 7 bases at J, with 14 bases between.

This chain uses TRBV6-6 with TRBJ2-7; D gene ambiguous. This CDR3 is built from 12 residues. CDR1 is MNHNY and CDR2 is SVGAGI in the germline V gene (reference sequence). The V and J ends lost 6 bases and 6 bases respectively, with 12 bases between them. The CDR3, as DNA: TGTGCCAGCAGCCGAGTAAGCGTCGAGCAGTACTTC. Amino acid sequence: CASSRVSVEQYF.

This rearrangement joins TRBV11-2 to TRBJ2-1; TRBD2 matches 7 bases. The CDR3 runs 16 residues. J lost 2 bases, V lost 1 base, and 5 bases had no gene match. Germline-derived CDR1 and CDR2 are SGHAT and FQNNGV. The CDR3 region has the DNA TGTGCCAGCAGCTTAGTCGGCGGGGGACCCTACAATGAGCAGTTCTTC. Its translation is CASSLVGGGPYNEQFF. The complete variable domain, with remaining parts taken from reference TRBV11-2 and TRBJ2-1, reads EAGVAQSPRYKIIEKRQSVAFWCNPISGHATLYWYQQILGQGPKLLIQFQNNGVVDDSQLPKDRFSAERLKGVDSTLKIQPAKLEDSAVYLCASSLVGGGPYNEQFFGPGTRLTVL.

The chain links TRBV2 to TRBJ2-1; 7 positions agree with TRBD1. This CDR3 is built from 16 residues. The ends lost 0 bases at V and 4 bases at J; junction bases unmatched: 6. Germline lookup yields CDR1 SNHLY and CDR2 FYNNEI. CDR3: CASSEARDRDYNEQFF. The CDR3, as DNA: TGTGCCAGCAGTGAAGCCCGGGACAGAGATTACAATGAGCAGTTCTTC.

For the CDR3, the DNA is TGTGCCAGTAGTACCGATGGACAGGGTAGCGGTGAGCAGTTCTTC. It encodes CASSTDGQGSGEQFF. V gene TRBV19 combines with J gene TRBJ2-1; 8 bases align to TRBD1. The germline V gene encodes CDR1 LNHDA and CDR2 SQIVND (reference sequence). CDR3 length equals 15 residues. J lost 9 bases, V lost 4 bases, and 11 bases had no gene match. Looking up the rest from reference TRBV19 and TRBJ2-1 gives the full variable domain: DGGITQSPKYLFRKEGQNVTLSCEQNLNHDAMYWYRQDPGQGLRLIYYSQIVNDFQKGDIAEGYSVSREKKESFPLTVTSAQKNPTAFYLCASSTDGQGSGEQFFGPGTRLTVL.

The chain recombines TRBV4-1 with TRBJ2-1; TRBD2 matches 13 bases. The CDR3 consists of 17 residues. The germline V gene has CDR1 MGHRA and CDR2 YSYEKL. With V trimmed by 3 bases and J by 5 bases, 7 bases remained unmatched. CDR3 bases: TGCGCCAGCAGCCACCGGCAGACTAGCGGGGGGAACAATGAGCAGTTCTTC. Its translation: CASSHRQTSGGNNEQFF.

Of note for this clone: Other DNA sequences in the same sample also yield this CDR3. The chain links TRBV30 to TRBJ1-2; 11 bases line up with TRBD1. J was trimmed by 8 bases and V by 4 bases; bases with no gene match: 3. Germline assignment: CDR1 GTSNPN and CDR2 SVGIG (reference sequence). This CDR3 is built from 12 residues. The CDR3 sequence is CAWTGTGGGYTF. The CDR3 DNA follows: TGTGCCTGGACAGGGACAGGGGGAGGCTACACCTTC.

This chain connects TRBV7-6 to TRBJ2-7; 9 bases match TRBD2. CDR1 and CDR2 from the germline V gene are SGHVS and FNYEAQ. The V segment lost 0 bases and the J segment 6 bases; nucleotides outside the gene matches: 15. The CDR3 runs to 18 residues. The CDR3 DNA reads TGTGCCAGCAGCTTAGCAGGGGTGAGGCGGGAGGGCCTAGGCGAGCAGTACTTC. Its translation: CASSLAGVRREGLGEQYF.

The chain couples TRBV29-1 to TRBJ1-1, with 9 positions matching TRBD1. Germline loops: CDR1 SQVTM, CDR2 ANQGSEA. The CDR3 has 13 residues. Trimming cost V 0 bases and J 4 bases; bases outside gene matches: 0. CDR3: CSVEETGGTEAFF. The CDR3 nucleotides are TGCAGCGTTGAAGAGACAGGGGGCACTGAAGCTTTCTTT.

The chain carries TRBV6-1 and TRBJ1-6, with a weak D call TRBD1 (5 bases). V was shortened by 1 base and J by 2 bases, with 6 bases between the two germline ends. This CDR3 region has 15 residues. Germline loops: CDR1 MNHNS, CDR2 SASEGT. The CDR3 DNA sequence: TGTGCCAGCAGTGAAGGCAGGGCCTATAATTCACCCCTCCACTTT. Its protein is CASSEGRAYNSPLHF.

The CDR3 spells CASSLEEAQYF. The CDR3 region has the DNA TGTGCCAGCTCATTGGAGGAGGCCCAGTACTTC. The chain has TRBV18 and TRBJ2-5; weak D call: TRBD2 (5 bases). The CDR3 covers 11 residues. Germline V gene data show CDR1 as KGHSH and CDR2 as LQKENI. Trimming cost V 5 bases and J 9 bases, with 10 bases left between them.

CDR3 amino acids: CSGGDNEQFF. The DNA of the CDR3 is TGCAGCGGCGGGGACAATGAGCAGTTCTTC. The V gene is TRBV29-1, the J gene TRBJ2-1; a possible D gene is TRBD2 (6 bases). The CDR3 covers 10 residues. V dropped 7 bases and J dropped 5 bases, with 6 bases sitting between them. CDR1 and CDR2 from the germline V gene are SQVTM and ANQGSEA.

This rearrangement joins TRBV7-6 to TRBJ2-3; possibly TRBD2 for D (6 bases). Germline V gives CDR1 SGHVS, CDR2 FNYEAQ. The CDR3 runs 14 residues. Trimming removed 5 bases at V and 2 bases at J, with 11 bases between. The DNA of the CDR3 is TGTGCCAGCAGCCGGAGGGGCTACACAGATACGCAGTATTTT. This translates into CASSRRGYTDTQYF.

CDR3 sequence: CASSQGISRSSYNEQFF. DNA for the CDR3: TGCGCCAGCAGCCAAGGTATTTCGAGGAGCTCCTACAATGAGCAGTTCTTC. The chain combines TRBV4-1 with TRBJ2-1; D gene ambiguous. Trimming shortened V by 1 base and J by 0 bases, and 13 bases separated the two germline ends. The length of the CDR3 is 17 residues. The germline CDR1 and CDR2 sequences are MGHRA and YSYEKL.

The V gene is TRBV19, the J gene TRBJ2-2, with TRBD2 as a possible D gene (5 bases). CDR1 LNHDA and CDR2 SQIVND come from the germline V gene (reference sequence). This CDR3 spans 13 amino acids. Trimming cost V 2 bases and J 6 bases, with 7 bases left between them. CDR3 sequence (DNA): TGTGCCAGTAGTATATCTAGCCCCGGGGAGCTGTTTTTT. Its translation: CASSISSPGELFF.

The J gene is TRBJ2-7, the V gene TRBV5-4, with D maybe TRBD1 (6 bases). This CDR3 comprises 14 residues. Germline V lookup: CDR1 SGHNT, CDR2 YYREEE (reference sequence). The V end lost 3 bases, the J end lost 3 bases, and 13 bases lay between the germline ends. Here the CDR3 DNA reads TGTGCCAGCAGCTATCAGGGGTCCCTCTACGAGCAGTACTTC. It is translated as CASSYQGSLYEQYF.